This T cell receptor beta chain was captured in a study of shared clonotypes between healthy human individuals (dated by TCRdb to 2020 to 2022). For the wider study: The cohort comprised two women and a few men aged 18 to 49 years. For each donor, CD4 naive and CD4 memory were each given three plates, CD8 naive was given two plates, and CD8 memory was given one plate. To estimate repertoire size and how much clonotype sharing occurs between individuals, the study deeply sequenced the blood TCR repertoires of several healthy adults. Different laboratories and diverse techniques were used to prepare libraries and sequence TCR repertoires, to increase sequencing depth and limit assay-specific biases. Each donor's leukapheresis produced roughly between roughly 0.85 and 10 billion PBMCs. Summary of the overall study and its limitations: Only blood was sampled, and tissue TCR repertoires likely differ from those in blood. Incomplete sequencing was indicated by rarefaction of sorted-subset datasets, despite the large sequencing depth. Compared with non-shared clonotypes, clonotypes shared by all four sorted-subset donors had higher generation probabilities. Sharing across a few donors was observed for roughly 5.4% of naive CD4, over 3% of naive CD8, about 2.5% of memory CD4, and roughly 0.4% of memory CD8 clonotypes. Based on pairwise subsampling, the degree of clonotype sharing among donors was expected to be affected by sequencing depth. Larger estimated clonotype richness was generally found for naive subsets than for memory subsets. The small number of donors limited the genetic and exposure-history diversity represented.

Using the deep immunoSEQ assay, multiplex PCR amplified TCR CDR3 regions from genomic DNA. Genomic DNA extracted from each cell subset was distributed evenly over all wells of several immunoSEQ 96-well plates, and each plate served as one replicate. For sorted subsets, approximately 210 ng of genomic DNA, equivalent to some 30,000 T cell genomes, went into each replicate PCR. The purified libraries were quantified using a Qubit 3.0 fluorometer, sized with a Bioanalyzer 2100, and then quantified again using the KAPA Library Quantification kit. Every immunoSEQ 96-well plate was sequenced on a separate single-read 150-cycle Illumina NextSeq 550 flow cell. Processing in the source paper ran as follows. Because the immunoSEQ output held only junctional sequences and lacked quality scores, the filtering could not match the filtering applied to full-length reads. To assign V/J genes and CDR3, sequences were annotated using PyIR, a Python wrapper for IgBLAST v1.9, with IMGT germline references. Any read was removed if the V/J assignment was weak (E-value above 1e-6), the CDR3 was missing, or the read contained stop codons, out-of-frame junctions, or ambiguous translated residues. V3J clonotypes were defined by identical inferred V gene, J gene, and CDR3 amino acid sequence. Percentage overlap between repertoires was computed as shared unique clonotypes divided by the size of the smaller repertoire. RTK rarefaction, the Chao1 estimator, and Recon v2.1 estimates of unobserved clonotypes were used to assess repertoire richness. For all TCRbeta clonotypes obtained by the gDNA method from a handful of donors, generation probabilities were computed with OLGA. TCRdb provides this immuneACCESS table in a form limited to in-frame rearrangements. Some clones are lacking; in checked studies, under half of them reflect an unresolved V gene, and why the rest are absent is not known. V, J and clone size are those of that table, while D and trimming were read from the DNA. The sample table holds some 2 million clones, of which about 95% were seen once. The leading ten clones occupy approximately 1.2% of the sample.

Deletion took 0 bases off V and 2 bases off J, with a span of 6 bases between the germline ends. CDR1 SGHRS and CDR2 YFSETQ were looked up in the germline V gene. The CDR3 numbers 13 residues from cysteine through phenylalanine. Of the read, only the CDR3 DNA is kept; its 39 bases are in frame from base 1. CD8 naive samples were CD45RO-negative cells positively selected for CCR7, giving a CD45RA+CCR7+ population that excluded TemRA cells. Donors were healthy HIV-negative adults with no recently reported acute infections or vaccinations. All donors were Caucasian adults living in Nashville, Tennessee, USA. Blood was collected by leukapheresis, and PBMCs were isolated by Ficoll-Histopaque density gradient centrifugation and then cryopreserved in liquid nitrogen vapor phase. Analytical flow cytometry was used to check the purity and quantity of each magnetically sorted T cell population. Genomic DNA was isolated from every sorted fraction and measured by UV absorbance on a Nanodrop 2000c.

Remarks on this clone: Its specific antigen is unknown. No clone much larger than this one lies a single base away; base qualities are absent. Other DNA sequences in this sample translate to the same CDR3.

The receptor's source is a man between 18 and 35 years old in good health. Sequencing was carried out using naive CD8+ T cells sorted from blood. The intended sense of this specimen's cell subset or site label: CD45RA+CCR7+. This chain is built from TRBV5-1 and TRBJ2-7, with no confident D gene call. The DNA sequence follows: TGCGCCAGCAGCTTGGAGGCGGCCTACGAGCAGTACTTC. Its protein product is CASSLEAAYEQYF.